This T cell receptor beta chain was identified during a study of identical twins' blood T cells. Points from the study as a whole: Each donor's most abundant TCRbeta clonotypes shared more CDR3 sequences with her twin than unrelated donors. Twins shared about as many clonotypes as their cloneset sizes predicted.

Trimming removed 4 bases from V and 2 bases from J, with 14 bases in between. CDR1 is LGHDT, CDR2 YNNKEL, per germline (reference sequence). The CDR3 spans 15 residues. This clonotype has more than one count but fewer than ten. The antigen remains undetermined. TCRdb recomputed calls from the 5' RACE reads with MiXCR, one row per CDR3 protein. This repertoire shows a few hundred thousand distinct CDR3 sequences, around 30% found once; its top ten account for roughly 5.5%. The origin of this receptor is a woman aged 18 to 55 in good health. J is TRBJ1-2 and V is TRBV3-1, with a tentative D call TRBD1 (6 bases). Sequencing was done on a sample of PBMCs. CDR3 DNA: TGTGCCAGCAGCCGCAGACAGGAAGAGAACTATGGCTACACCTTC. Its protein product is CASSRRQEENYGYTF.